This T cell receptor (beta chain) was obtained from a study of a mutant IDH1 vaccine in newly diagnosed glioma. Study-wide results and limits: Pseudoprogression looked unconnected to shifts in top peripheral T cell clonotypes.

Generated by immunoSEQ multiplex PCR, the TCRdb table keeps only in-frame clones and is missing some. The table has 80,000 to 100,000 clones, just under 80% seen once; the top ten hold less than 8.5%. CDR3 length: 15 amino acids. A word on this clone: Its antigen remains unknown.

Time point noted: baseline, week 1 (first vaccination visit). Treatment reported: pre-vaccination baseline after standard-of-care therapy. Each of the donors came in with new WHO grade 3 or 4 astrocytomas that were IDH1-mutant and ATRX-lost. The chain carries TRBV21-1 and TRBJ2-3; the DNA was not compared with TRBD2, the D call given in the table. TRBV21-1 is deemed a pseudogene. Material: PBMCs, obtained from a glioma patient treated with radiotherapy, temozolomide or both. The source is a middle-aged man with glioma. CDR3 coding DNA: TGTGCCAGCAGCAAAGTGTGCGGCTACACAGATACGCAGTATTTT. Its protein is CASSKVCGYTDTQYF.